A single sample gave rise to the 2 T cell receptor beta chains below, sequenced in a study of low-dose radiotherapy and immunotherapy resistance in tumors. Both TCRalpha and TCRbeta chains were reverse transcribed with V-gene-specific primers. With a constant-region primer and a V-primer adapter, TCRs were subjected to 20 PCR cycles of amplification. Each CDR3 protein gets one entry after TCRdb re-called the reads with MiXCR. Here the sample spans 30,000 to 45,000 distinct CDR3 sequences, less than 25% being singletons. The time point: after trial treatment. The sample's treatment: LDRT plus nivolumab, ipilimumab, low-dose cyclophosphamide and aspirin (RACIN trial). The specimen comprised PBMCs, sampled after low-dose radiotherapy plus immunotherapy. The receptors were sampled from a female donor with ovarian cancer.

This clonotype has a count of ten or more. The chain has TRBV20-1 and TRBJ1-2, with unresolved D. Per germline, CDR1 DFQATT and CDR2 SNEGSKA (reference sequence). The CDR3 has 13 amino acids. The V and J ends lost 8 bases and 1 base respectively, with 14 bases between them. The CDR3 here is CSTSDVFNYGYTF. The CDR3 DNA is TGCAGTACCAGTGACGTGTTTAACTATGGCTACACCTTC.

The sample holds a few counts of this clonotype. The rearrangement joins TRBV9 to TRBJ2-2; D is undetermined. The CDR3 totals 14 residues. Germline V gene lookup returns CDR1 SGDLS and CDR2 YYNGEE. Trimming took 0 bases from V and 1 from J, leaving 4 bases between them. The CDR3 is CASSVARNTGELFF. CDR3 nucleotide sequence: TGTGCCAGCAGCGTAGCCAGGAACACCGGGGAGCTGTTTTTT.